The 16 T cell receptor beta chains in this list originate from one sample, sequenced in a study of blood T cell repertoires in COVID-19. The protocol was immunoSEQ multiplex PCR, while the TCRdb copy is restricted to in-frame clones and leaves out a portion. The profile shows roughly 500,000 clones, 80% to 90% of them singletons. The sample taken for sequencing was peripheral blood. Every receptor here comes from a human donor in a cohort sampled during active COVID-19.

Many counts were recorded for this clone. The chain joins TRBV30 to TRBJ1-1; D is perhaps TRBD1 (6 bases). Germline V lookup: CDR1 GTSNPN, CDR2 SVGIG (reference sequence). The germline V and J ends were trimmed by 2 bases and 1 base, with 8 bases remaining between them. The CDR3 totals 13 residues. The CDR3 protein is CAWSKTGNTEAFF. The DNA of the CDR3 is TGTGCCTGGAGTAAGACAGGGAACACTGAAGCTTTCTTT. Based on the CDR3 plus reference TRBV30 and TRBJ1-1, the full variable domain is SQTIHQWPATLVQPVGSPLSLECTVEGTSNPNLYWYRQAAGRGLQLLFYSVGIGQISSEVPQNLSASRPQDRQFILSSKKLLLSDSGFYLCAWSKTGNTEAFFGQGTRLTVV.

DNA of the CDR3: TGTGCCAGCAGTCCAATAATGAGCTCCTACAATGAGCAGTTCTTC. It yields the protein CASSPIMSSYNEQFF. V is TRBV27 and J is TRBJ2-1; D gene uncertain. The CDR3 contains 15 residues. The V gene lost 5 bases and the J gene lost 0 bases, with 11 bases spanning the gap. The germline CDR1 and CDR2 sequences are MNHEY and SMNVEV (reference sequence).

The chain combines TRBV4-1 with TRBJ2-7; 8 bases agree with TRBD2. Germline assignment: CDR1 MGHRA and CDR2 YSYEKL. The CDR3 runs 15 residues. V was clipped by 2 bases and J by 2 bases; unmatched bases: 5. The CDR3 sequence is CASSQKRGLAYEQYF. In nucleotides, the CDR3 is TGCGCCAGCAGCCAAAAGAGGGGACTAGCCTACGAGCAGTACTTC.

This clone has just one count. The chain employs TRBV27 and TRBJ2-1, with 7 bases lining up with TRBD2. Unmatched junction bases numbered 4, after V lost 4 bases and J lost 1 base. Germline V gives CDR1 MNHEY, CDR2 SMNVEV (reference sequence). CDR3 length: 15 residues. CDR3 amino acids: CASSSRERSYNEQFF. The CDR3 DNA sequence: TGTGCCAGCAGTTCGCGGGAGAGGTCCTACAATGAGCAGTTCTTC.

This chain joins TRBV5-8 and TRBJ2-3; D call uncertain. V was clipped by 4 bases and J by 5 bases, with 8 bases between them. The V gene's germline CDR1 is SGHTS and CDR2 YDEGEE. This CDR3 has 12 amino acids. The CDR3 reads CASSPRRDTQYF. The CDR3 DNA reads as TGTGCCAGCAGCCCACGGAGAGATACGCAGTATTTT.

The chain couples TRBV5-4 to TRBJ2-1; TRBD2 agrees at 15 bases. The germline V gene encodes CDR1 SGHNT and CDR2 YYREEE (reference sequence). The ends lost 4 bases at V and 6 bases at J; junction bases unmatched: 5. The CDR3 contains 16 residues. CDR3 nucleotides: TGTGCCAGCAGCGGACTAGCGGGAGGGCGGGGCAATGAGCAGTTCTTC. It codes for CASSGLAGGRGNEQFF. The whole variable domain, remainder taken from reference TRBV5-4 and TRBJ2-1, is ETGVTQSPTHLIKTRGQQVTLRCSSQSGHNTVSWYQQALGQGPQFIFQYYREEENGRGNFPPRFSGLQFPNYSSELNVNALELDDSALYLCASSGLAGGRGNEQFFGPGTRLTVL.

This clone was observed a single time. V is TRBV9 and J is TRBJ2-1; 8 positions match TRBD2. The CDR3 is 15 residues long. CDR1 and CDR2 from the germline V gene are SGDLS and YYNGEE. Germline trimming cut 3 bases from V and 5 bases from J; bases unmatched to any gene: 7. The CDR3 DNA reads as TGTGCCAGCAGCGGAAAGCGGGAGTCCCACAATGAGCAGTTCTTC. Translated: CASSGKRESHNEQFF.

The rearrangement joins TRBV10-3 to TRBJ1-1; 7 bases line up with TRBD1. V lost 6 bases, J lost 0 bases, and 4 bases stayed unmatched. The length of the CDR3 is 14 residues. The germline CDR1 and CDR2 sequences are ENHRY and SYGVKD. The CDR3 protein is CAISTGQMNTEAFF. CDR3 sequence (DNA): TGTGCCATCAGCACGGGACAGATGAACACTGAAGCTTTCTTT.

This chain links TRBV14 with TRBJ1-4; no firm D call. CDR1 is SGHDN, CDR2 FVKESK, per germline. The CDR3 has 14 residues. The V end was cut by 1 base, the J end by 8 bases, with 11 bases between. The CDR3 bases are TGTGCCAGCAGCCAAGCTAGAGACCGCGAAAAACTGTTTTTT. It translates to CASSQARDREKLFF.

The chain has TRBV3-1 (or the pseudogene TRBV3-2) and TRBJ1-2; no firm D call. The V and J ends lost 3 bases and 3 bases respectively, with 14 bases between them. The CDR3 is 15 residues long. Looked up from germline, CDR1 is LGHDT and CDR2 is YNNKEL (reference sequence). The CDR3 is CASSQLTNGYYGYTF. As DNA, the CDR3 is TGTGCCAGCAGCCAGCTCACAAACGGGTACTATGGCTACACCTTC.

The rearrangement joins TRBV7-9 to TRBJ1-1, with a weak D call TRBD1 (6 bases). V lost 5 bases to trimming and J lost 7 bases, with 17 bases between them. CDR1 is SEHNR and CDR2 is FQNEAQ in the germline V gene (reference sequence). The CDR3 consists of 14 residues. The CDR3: CASSLGGVGGEAFF. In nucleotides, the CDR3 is TGTGCCAGCAGCCTAGGGGGGGTAGGCGGTGAAGCTTTCTTT.

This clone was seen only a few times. CDR3 protein: CASSTRQGPYEQYF. The CDR3 coding sequence is TGTGCCAGCAGCACGAGACAGGGGCCCTACGAGCAGTACTTC. The chain recombines TRBV7-2 with TRBJ2-7; 8 bases match TRBD1. V dropped 5 bases and J dropped 2; count of bases not matched to a gene: 5. Germline CDR1 reads SGHTA; CDR2 reads FQGNSA. This CDR3 has 14 residues.

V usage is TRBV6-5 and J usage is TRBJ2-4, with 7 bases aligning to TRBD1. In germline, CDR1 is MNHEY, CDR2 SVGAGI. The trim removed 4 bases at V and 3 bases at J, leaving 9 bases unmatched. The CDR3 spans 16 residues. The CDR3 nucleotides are TGTGCCAGCAGTTCCGGACAGGAGACCTTCAAAAACATTCAGTACTTC. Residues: CASSSGQETFKNIQYF.

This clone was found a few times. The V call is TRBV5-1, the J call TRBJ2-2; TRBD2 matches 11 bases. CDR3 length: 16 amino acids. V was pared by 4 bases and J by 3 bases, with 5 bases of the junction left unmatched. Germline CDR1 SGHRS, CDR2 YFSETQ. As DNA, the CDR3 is TGCGCCAGCAGCCCCACTAGCGGGAGCTACACCGGGGAGCTGTTTTTT. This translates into CASSPTSGSYTGELFF.

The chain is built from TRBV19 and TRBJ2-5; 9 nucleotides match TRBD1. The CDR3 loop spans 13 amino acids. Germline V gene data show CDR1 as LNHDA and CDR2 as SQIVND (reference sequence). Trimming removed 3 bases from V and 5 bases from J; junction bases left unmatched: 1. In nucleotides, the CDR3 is TGTGCCAGTAGTATGGACAGGGGTGAGACCCAGTACTTC. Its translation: CASSMDRGETQYF.

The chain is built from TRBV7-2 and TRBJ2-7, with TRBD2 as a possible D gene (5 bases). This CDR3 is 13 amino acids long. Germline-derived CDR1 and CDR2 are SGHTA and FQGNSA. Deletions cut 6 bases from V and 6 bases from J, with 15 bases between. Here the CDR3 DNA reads TGTGCCAGCAGGGTCGGGGTGGACGGCGAGCAGTACTTC. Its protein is CASRVGVDGEQYF.